This T cell receptor beta chain originates from a study of blood T cells in healthy people across ages (dated by TCRdb to about 2015). With regard to the full study: In model experiments, template switching captured about one uniquely barcoded TCR beta cDNA molecule for every two T cells. To avoid experimental bias, donors of different ages were spread randomly across the sequencing lanes. Two additional independent replicas of 1 million unique cDNA reads from the same blood draw were analyzed for two donors (one aged 18 to 30 and one aged 80 or older). To track age-related changes in TCR beta repertoire diversity, the study relied on deep sequencing normalized with unique cDNA molecular identifiers. The donors were divided into four age groups: young (average roughly 17 years), middle-aged (about 39), aged (around 59) and long-lived (roughly 82). Overall study outcomes, separate from this receptor: Bulk unsorted PBMC profiling prevented conclusive comparison of naive and antigen-experienced compartments. Because the CMV infection status of the donors was unknown, age-related changes in expanded clonotypes may potentially have been confounded. Total diversity estimates from one million sequenced T cells were considered lower bounds and underestimates. There was a strong correlation between observed TCR beta diversity and the percentage of naive T cells measured by flow cytometry. Observed TCR beta diversity per million T cells fell roughly linearly with age, and a significant reduction was already apparent by age about 43. The long-lived group showed more naive CD4+ T cells, fewer expanded clones and increased TCR diversity than the aged group, suggesting age selection.

Comment on this clonotype: There is no known antigen for this receptor. No base quality values were provided; no much bigger clone lies one nucleotide off.

The CDR3 runs 15 amino acids, cysteine and phenylalanine included. Left in the record is the CDR3 DNA by itself, 45 bases read in frame from the first base. The germline V gene specifies SGHVS as CDR1 and FQNEAQ as CDR2. At the junction V is shortened by 1 base and J by 8 bases, with 12 bases in between. Donors were approximately 42 systemically healthy Caucasian individuals from Russia aged roughly 6 to 95 years. Each donor gave ten milliliters of peripheral blood, drawn into EDTA-treated Vacutainer tubes. Ficoll-Paque density-gradient centrifugation was used to isolate PBMCs, with at least 7 million per sample. Total RNA was extracted from PBMCs with Trizol reagent, with at least 5 micrograms obtained per sample. The percentages of naive CD45RAhigh/CD27high T cells were determined by flow cytometry on a PBMC aliquot from every donor. Libraries were prepared through 5' RACE. Sequencer: Illumina HiSeq 2500. The second PCR ran for roughly 7 to 11 cycles and used a J-beta primer mix along with a sample-barcoded 5' primer. A template-switch 5' adaptor carrying 12 random nucleotides introduced a unique molecular identifier onto each TCR beta cDNA molecule. Each sample yielded at least 3 million CDR3-containing paired-end reads. First-strand cDNA synthesis was performed from all RNA using the Mint cDNA synthesis kit, with priming by a TRBC-specific oligonucleotide. Following uracil-DNA glycosylase treatment, a first 18-cycle PCR with universal primers M1SS and BC2_uni_R was performed on all cDNA. Turning to the authors' computational methods: For normalization, 1 million high-quality reads, each with a distinct molecular identifier, were randomly selected from each sample. Reads with shared molecular identifiers were discarded instead of being binned into consensus sequences. MiTCR, with a Q25 quality threshold and the strictest error-elimination algorithm, was used for CDR3 identification, clonotype clustering and error correction. Lower-bound total TCR beta diversity was estimated with a nonparametric unseen species model using Euler transformation. TCRdb handled the public reads itself, with Q25 trimming in fastp and clone calling in MiXCR, and kept productive beta chains. Rows with one shared CDR3 protein collapse into an entry with the most common genes and DNA. The V and J calls and clone size are TCRdb's, not the authors'. The sample includes 850,000 to 1,000,000 distinct CDR3 sequences, with 51% observed a single time. The biggest ten clones account for 20% to 25% of the sample.

The sequencing input was blood. The clonotype was recovered from a woman aged 60-75 years in good health. The receptor chain draws on TRBV7-8 and TRBJ1-6, with TRBD1 tentatively as D gene (5 bases match). DNA sequence: TGTGCCAGCAGCTTAGAAAGCCAGGGATATTCACCCCTCCACTTT. This gives the protein CASSLESQGYSPLHF.